The source of this T cell receptor (beta chain) is a study of blood T cell repertoires in COVID-19. Sequencing was performed with immunoSEQ multiplex PCR; in TCRdb, only in-frame clones are kept and a portion is missing. The profile shows a few hundred thousand clones, approximately 80% of them singletons. Between the trimmed V and J ends, which lost 8 bases and 5 bases, there was a span of 18 bases. The CDR3 sequence is 14 residues long. Per germline, CDR1 ENHRY and CDR2 SYGVKD. The V gene is TRBV10-3, the J gene TRBJ1-1; a weak D match, TRBD1 (6 bases). The sequence was collected from a human donor in a cohort sampled during active COVID-19. Material: peripheral blood. The CDR3 sequence is CAIGDRRGGTEAFF. The CDR3 region has the DNA TGTGCCATCGGAGACAGGAGGGGGGGGACTGAAGCTTTCTTT.